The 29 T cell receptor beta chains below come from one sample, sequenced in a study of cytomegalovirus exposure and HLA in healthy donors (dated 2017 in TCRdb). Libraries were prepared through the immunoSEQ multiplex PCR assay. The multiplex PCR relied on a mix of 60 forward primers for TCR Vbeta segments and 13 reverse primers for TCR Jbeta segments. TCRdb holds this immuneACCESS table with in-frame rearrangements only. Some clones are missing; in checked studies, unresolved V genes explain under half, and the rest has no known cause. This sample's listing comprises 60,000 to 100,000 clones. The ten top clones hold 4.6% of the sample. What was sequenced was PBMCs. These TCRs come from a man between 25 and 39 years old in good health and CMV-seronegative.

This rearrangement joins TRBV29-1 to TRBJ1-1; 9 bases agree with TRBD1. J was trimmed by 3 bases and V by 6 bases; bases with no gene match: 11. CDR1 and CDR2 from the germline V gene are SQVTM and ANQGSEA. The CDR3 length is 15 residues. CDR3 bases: TGCAGCGTCGAGACACAGGGGGCTCGGGACACTGAAGCTTTCTTT. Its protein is CSVETQGARDTEAFF.

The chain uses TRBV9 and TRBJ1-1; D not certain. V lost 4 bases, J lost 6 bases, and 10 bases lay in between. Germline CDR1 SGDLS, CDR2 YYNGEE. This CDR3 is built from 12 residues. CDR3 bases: TGTGCCAGCAGCCCTATAAGTCCTGAAGCTTTCTTT. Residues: CASSPISPEAFF.

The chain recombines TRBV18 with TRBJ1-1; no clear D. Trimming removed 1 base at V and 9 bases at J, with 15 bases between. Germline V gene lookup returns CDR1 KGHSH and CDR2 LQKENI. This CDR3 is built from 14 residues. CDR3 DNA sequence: TGTGCCAGCTCACCACAGTCCCCCGGGAGCCAAGCTTTCTTT. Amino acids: CASSPQSPGSQAFF.

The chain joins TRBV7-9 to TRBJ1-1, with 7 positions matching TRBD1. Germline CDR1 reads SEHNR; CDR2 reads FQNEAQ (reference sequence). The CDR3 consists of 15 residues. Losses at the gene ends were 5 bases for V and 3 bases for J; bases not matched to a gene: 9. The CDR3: CASSARQGWDTEAFF. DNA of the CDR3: TGTGCCAGCAGCGCCCGACAGGGATGGGACACTGAAGCTTTCTTT.

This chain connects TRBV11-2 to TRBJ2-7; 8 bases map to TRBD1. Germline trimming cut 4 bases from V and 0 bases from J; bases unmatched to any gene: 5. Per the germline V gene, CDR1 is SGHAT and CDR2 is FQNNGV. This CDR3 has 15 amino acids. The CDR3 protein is CASSSRDRLSYEQYF. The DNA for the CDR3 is TGTGCCAGCAGCTCCCGGGACAGGCTCTCCTACGAGCAGTACTTC.

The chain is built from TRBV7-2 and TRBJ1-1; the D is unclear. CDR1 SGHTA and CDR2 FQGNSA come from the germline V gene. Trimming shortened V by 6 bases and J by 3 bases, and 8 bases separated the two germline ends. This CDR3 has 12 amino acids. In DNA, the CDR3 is TGTGCCAGCAGTACAGTATACACTGAAGCTTTCTTT. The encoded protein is CASSTVYTEAFF.

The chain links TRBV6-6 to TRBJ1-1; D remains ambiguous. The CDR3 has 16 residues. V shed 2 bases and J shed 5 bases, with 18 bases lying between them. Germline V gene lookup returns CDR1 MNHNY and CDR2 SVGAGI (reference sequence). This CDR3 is CASSYTGRGLLTEAFF. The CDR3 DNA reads TGTGCCAGCAGTTACACTGGACGCGGGCTTTTGACTGAAGCTTTCTTT.

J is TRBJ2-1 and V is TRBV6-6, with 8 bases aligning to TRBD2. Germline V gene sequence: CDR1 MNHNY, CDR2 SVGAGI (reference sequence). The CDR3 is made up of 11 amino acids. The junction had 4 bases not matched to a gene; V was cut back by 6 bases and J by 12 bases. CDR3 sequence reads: CASRAREGQFF. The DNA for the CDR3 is TGTGCCAGCAGGGCCCGGGAGGGGCAGTTCTTC.

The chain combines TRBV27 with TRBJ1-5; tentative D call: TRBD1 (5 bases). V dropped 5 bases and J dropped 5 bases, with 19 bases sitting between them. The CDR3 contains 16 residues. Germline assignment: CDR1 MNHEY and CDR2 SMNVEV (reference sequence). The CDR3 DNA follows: TGTGCCAGCAGTAAGGGGCCGGGTTCGGGCGATCAGCCCCAGCATTTT. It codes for CASSKGPGSGDQPQHF.

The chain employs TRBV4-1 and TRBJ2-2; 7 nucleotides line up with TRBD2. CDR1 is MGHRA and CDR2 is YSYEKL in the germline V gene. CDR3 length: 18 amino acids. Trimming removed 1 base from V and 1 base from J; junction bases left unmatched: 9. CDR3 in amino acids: CASSQVIPGGGNTGELFF. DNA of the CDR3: TGCGCCAGCAGCCAAGTCATACCTGGCGGGGGGAACACCGGGGAGCTGTTTTTT.

CDR3 region: CASSLSARAGGGPYEQYF. Here the CDR3 DNA reads TGTGCCAGCAGCTTGTCGGCGCGGGCAGGGGGTGGGCCCTACGAGCAGTACTTC. This chain links TRBV11-2 with TRBJ2-7, with TRBD1 matching over 7 bases. The CDR3 totals 18 residues. Germline V gene sequence: CDR1 SGHAT, CDR2 FQNNGV. Trimming at V came to 3 bases and at J to 2 bases, leaving 16 bases not matched to a gene.

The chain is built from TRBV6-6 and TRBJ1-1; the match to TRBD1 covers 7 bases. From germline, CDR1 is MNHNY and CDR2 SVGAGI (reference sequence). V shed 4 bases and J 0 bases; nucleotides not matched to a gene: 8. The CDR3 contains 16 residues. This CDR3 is CASSSPTGRMNTEAFF. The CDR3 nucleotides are TGTGCCAGCAGTTCCCCGACAGGGAGGATGAACACTGAAGCTTTCTTT.

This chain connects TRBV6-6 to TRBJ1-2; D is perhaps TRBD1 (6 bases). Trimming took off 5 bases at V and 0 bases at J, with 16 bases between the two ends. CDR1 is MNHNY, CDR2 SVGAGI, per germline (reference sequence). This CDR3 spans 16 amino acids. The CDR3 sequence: CASSLRQEGTNYGYTF. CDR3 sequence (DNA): TGTGCCAGCAGTCTTAGACAGGAAGGGACTAACTATGGCTACACCTTC.

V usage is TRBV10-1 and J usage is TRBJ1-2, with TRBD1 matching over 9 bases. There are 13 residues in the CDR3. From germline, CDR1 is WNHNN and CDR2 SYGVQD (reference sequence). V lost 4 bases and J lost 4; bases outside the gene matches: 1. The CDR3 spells CASSADRGYGYTF. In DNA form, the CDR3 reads TGCGCCAGCAGTGCGGACAGGGGCTATGGCTACACCTTC.

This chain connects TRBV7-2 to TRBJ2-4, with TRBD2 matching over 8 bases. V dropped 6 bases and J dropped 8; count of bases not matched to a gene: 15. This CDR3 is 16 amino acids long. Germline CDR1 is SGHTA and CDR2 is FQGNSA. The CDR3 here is CASRLLAEKSGYIQYF. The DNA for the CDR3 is TGTGCCAGCAGACTACTAGCGGAGAAGAGTGGGTACATTCAGTACTTC.

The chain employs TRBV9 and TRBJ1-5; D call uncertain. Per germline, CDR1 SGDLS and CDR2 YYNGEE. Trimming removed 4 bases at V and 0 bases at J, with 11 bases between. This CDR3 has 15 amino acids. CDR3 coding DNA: TGTGCCAGCAGCCCCCGCGGAAATAGCAATCAGCCCCAGCATTTT. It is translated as CASSPRGNSNQPQHF.

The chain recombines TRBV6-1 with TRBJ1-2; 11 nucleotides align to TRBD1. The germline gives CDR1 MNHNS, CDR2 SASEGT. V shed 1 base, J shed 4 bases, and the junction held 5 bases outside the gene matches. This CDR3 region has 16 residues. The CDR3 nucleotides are TGTGCCAGCAGTGAAGTTTGGACAGGGGGCGGCTATGGCTACACCTTC. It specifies CASSEVWTGGGYGYTF.

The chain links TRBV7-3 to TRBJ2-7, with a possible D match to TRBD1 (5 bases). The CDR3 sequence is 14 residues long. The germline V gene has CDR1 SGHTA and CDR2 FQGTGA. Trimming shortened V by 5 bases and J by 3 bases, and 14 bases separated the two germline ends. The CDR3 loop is CASSPTGQNYEQYF. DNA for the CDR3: TGTGCCAGCAGCCCCACCGGACAAAACTACGAGCAGTACTTC.

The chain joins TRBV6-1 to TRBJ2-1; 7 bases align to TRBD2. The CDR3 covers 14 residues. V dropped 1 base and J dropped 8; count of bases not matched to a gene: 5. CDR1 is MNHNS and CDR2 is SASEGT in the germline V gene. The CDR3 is CASSEGGRGDEQFF. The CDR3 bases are TGTGCCAGCAGTGAAGGAGGACGGGGGGATGAGCAGTTCTTC.

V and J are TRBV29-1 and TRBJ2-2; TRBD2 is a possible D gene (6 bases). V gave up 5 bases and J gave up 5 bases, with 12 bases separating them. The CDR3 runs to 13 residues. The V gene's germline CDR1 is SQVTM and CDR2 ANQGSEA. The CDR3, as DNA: TGCAGCGTTATCGGGAGTGGGACCGGGGAGCTGTTTTTT. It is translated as CSVIGSGTGELFF.

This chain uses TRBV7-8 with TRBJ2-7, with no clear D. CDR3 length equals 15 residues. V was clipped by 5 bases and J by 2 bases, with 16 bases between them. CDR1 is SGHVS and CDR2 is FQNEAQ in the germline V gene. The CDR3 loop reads CASSPLAGQTYEQYF. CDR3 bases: TGTGCCAGCAGCCCCCTGGCAGGCCAAACCTACGAGCAGTACTTC. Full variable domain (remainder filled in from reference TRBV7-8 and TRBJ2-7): GAGVSQSPRYKVAKRGQDVALRCDPISGHVSLFWYQQALGQGPEFLTYFQNEAQLDKSGLPSDRFFAERPEGSVSTLKIQRTQQEDSAVYLCASSPLAGQTYEQYFGPGTRLTVT.

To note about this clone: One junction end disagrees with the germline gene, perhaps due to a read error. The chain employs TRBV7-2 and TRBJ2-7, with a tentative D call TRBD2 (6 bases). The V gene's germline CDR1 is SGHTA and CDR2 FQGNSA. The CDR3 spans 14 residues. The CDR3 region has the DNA TGTGCCAGCAGCCCCCGACTAGATTCCTACGGGCAGTACTTC. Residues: CASSPRLDSYGQYF.

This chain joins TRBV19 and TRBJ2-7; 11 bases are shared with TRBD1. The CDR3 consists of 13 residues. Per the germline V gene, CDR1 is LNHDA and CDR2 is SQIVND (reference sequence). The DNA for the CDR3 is TGTGCGTCCGGGACAGGGGGTCCCTACGAGCAGTACTTC. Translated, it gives CASGTGGPYEQYF.

In nucleotides, the CDR3 is TGTGCCAGCAGCCTAACCGGGACAGCCTACGAGCAGTACTTC. Amino acids: CASSLTGTAYEQYF. V is TRBV7-8 and J is TRBJ2-7; 7 positions match TRBD1. This CDR3 has 14 residues. Germline V gene sequence: CDR1 SGHVS, CDR2 FQNEAQ. V was clipped by 5 bases and J by 2 bases; unmatched bases: 6.

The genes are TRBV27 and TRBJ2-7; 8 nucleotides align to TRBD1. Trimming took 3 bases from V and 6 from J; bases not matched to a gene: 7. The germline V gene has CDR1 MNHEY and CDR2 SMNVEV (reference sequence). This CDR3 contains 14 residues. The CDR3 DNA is TGTGCCAGCAGTTTTGGGCAGGGGGCAGGCGAGCAGTACTTC. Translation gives CASSFGQGAGEQYF.

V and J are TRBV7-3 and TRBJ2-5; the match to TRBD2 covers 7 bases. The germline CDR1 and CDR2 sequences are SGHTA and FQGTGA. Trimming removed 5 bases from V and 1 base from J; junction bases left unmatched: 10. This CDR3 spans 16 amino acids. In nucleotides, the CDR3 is TGTGCCAGCAGCCCAGGGAGGGGAGGGCCCCAAGAGACCCAGTACTTC. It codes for CASSPGRGGPQETQYF.

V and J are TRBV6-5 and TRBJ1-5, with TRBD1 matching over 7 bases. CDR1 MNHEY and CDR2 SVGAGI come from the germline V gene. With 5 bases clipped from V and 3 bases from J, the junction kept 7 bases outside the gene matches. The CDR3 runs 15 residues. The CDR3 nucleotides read TGTGCCAGCAGTGCAGGGACAGCAGACAATCAGCCCCAGCATTTT. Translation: CASSAGTADNQPQHF.

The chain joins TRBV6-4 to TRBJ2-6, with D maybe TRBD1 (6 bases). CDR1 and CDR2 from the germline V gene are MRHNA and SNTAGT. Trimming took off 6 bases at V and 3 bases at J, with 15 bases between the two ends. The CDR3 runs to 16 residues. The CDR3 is CASSATGFSGANVLTF. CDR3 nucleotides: TGTGCCAGCAGCGCAACAGGGTTCAGTGGGGCCAACGTCCTGACTTTC.

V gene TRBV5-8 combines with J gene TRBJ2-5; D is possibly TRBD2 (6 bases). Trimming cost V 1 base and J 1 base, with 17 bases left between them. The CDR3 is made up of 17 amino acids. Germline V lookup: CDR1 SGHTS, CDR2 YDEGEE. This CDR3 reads CASSLIGDRELQETQYF. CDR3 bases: TGTGCCAGCAGCTTGATTGGGGATCGGGAGCTCCAAGAGACCCAGTACTTC.